This is a list of T cell receptor beta chains from one sample in a study of shared clonotypes between healthy human individuals. Here immunoSEQ multiplex PCR was the method, and the copy in TCRdb shows in-frame clones only, minus some. The sample consists of roughly 2.2 million clones, about 90% of them appearing once. The sample taken for sequencing was naive CD4+ T cells from PBMCs. The receptors originated from a young man in good health. Some clones in this sample may be carry-over from other donors' samples. Both conserved end residues are trimmed from each CDR3.

V gene	CDR3 protein
TRBV29-1	SLHTKGKGEQY
TRBV28	ASSFSRTGGTEAF
TRBV5-8	ASSLAGTSGIGGTDTQY
TRBV5-4	ASSFTGDTQY
TRBV5-1	ASRPKGRGNYNEQF
TRBV7-3	ASSLISGNTIY
TRBV5-4	ASSLGGMETQY
TRBV14	ASSRGRETQY
TRBV5-1	ASSLLEISTEAF
TRBV9	ASSVRPEKNWGVNYDTQY
TRBV7-2	ASSLGPPGNTEAF
TRBV29-1	SVKMGQYNSPLH
TRBV30	AWSRELTDTQY
TRBV5-1	ASSLGLAGLQETQY
TRBV19	ASSPSTTQAF
TRBV10-3	AISESGTGPDTQY
TRBV30	AWSTLGYGYT
TRBV11-2	ASSTRQGADTQY
TRBV19	ASSPLIGGGLF
TRBV28	ASSFSGANTGELF
TRBV4-1	ASSPGTNTEAF
TRBV25-1	ASSDRVLTSYEQY
TRBV2	ASTGFHEQY
TRBV28	ASSSAGKGPSGTDTQY
TRBV5-1	ASSLDGRGNQPQH
TRBV4-1	ASSQGYYEQY
TRBV28	ASSLDWARSNYGYT
TRBV5-1	ASSLARGDGYGYT